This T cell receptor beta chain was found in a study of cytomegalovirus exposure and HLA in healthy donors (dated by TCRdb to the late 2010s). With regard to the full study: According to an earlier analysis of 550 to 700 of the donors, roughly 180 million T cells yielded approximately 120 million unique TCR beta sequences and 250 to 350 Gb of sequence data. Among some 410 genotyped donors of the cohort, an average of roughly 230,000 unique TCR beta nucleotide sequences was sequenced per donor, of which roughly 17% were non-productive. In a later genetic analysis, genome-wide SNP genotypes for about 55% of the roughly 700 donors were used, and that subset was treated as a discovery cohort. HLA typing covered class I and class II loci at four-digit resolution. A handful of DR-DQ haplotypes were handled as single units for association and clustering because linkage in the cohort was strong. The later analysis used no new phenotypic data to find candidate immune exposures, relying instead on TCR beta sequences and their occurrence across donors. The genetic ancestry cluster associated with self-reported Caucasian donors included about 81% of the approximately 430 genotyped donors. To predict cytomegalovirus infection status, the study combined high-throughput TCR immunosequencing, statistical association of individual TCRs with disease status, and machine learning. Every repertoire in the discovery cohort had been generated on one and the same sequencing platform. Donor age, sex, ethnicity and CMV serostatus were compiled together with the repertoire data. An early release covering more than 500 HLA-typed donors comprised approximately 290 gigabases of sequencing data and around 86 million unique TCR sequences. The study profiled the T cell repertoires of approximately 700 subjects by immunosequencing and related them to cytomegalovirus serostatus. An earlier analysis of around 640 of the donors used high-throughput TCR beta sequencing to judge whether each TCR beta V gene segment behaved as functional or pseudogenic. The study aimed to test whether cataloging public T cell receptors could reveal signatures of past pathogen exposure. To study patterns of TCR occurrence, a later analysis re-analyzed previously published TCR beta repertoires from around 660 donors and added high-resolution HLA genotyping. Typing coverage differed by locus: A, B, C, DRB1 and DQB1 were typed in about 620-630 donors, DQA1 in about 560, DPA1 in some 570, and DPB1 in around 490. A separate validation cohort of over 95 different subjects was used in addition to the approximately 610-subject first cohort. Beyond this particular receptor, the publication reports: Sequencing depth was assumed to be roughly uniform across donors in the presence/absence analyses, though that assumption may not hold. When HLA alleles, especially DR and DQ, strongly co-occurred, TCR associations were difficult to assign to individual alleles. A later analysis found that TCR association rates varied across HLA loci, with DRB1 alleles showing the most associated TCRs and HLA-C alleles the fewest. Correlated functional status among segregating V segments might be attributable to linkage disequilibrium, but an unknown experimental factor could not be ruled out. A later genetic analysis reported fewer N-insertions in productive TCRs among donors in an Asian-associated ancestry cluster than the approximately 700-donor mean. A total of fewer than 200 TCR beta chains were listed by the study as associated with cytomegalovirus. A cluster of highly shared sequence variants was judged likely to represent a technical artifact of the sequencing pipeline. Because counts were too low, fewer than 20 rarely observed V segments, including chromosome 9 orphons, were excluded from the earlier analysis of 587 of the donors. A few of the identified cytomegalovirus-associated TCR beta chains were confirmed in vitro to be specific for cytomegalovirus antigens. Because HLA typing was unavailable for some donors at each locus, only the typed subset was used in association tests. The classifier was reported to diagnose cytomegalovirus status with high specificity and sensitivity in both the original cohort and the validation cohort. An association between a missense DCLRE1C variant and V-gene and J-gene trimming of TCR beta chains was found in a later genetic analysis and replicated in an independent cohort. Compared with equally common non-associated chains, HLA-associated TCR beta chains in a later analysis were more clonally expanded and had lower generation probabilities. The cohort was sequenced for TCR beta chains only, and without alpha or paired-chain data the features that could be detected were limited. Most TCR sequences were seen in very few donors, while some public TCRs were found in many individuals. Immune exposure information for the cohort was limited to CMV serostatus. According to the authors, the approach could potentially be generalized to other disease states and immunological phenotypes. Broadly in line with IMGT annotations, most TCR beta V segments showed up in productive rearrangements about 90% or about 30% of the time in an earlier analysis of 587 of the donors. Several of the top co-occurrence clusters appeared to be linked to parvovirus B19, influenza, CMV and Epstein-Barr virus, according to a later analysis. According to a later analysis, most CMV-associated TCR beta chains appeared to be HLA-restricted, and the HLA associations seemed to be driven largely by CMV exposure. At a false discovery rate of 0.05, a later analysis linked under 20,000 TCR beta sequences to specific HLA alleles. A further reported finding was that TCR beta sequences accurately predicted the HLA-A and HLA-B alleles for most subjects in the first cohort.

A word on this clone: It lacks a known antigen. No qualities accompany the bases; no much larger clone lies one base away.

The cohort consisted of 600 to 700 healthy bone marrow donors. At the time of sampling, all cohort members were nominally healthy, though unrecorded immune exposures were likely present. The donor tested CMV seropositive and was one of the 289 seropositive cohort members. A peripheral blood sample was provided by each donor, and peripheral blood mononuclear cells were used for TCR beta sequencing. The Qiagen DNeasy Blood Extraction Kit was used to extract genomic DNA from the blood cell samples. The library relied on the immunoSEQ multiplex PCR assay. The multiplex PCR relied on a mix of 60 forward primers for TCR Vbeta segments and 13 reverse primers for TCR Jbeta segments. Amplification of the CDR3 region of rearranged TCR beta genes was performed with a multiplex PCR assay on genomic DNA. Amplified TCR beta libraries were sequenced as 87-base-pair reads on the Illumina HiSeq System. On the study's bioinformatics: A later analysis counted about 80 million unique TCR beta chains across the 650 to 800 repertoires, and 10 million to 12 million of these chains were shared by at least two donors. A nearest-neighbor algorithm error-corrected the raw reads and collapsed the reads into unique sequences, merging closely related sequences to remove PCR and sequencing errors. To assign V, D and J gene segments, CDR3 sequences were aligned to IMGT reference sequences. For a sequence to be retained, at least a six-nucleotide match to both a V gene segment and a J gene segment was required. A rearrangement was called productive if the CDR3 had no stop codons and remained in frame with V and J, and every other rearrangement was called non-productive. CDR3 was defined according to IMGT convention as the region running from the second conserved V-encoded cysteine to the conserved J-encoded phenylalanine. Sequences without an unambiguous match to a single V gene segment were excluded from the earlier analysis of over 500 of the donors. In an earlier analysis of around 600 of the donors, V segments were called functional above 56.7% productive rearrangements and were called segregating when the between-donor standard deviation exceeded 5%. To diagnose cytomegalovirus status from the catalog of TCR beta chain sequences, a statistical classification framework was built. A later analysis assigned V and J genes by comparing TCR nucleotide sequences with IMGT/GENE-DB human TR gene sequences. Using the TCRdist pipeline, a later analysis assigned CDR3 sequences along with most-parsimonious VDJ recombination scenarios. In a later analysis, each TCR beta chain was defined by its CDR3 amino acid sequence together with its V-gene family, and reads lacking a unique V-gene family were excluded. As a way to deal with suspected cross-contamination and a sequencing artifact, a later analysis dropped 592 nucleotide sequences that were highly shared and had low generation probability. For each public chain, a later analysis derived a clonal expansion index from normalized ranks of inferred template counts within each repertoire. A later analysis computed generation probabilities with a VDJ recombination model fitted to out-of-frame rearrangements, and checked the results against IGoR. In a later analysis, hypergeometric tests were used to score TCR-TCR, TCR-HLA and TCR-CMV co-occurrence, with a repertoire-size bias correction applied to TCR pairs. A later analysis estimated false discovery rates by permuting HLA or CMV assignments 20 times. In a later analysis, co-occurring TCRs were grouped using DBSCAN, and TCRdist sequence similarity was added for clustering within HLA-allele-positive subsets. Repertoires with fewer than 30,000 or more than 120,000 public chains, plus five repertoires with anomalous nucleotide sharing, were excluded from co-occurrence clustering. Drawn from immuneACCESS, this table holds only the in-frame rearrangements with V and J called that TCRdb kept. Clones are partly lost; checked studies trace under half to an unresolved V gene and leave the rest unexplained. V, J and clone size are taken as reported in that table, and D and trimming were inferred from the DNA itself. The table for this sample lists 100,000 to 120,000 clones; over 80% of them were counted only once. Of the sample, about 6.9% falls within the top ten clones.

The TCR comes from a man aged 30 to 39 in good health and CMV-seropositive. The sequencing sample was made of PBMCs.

The CDR3 reads as follows: CASSPGGATEAFF. Read as DNA, the sequence is TGCGCCAGCAGCCCTGGTGGGGCCACTGAAGCTTTCTTT. The chain links TRBV4-1 with TRBJ1-1; perhaps TRBD1 is the D gene, with 5 bases matching. The germline V gene specifies MGHRA as CDR1 and YSYEKL as CDR2. Trimming takes 4 bases from V and 4 bases from J, and the germline ends sit 10 bases apart. From the cysteine through the phenylalanine, the CDR3 covers 13 amino acids. Only CDR3 DNA remains: 39 bases, in frame from the first base.